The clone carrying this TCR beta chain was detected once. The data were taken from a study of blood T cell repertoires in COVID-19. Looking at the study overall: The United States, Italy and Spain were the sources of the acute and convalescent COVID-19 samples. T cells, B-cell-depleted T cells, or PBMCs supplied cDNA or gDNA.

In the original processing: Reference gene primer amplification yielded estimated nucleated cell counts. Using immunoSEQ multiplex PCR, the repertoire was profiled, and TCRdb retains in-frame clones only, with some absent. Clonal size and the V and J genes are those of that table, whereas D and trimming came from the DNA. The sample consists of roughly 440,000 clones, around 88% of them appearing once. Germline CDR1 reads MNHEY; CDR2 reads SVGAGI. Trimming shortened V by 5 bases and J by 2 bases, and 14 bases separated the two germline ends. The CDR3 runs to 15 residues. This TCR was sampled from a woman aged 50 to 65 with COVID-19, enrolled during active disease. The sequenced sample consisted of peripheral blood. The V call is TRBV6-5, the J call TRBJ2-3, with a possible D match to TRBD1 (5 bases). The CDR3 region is CASSPTTENTDTQYF. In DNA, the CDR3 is TGTGCCAGCAGTCCCACGACAGAAAACACAGATACGCAGTATTTT.